The T cell receptor (beta chain) under discussion was sequenced for a study of control samples from healthy donors and cancer patients. The germline CDR1 and CDR2 sequences are SGHRS and YFSETQ. V dropped 4 bases and J dropped 4 bases, with 14 bases sitting between them. The CDR3 runs to 14 residues. The protocol was immunoSEQ multiplex PCR, while the TCRdb copy is restricted to in-frame clones and leaves out a portion. This table has about 170,000 clones, 85% to 95% appearing once. The TCR originated in a woman younger than 35 in good health. The chain carries TRBV5-1 and TRBJ2-5; the D is unclear. Sequencing input: blood. The DNA of the CDR3 is TGCGCCAGCAGCGTCGGTGGGCGAGCAGAGACCCAGTACTTC. It is translated as CASSVGGRAETQYF.